Reported below is one TCR beta chain. The V segment lost 1 base and the J segment 7 bases; nucleotides outside the gene matches: 7. Germline-derived CDR1 and CDR2 are SGHRS and YFSETQ. The CDR3 sequence is 16 residues long. Authors' processing steps: By means of reference gene primer amplification, nucleated cell counts were estimated. Profiling relied on immunoSEQ multiplex PCR, and the TCRdb table lists in-frame clones only, not all of them. V and J calls and clone size are those listed in that table; D and trimming were worked out from the DNA. This sample yields about 12,000 clones, of which 82% are seen a single time; just over 20% belongs to the top ten. The data stem from a study of blood T cell repertoires in COVID-19. Looking at the study overall: The samples span acute and convalescent COVID-19 from the United States, Italy and Spain. PBMCs, B-cell-depleted T cells, or T cells provided the cDNA or gDNA that made up the material.

This chain uses TRBV5-1 with TRBJ2-4; 11 bases fit TRBD2. Sequencing was carried out using peripheral blood. The TCR sequence derives from a human donor in a cohort sampled during active COVID-19. CDR3: CASSLTYWTSGNIQYF. The CDR3 region has the DNA TGCGCCAGCAGCTTGACTTACTGGACTAGCGGGAACATTCAGTACTTC.